This T cell receptor beta chain appears in the sequencing data of a study of read filtering for tumor transcriptome and immune sequencing. From approximately 430 ng of RNA, a library with molecular barcoded alpha/delta and beta/gamma adaptors was made. TCRdb called the reads again in MiXCR, with one record for every CDR3 protein. The data show around 65,000 distinct CDR3 sequences, with roughly 19% seen just once and approximately 11% held by the top ten. This clonotype was recorded at least ten times. The CDR3 is made up of 20 amino acids. The trim removed 0 bases at V and 2 bases at J, leaving 9 bases unmatched. Germline V gene sequence: CDR1 SGHRS, CDR2 YFSETQ.

This sequence joins TRBV5-1 and TRBJ2-6; 12 positions match TRBD1. Sample: a population of CD138-negative cells sorted from bone marrow. This receptor was taken from a donor at least 40 years old with multiple myeloma. Here the CDR3 DNA reads TGCGCCAGCAGCTTGGCCCCCGGGACAGGGGGCCTTACTGGGGCCAACGTCCTGACTTTC. This encodes CASSLAPGTGGLTGANVLTF.